This paragraph reports one TCR beta chain. Antigen unknown. The record originates from a study of T cell responses to AZD1222 COVID-19 vaccine. Findings and caveats of the study: Mapped onto spike, vaccine-associated CD4 TCRs spanned it and were dominant at 160-218 and 743-854. The donor group comprised mostly white British people and more females; the analysis possibly underestimated clonal diversity.

Generated by immunoSEQ multiplex PCR, the TCRdb table keeps only in-frame clones and is missing some. The table lists about 47,000 clones, 65% to 85% of them singletons, with roughly 22% in the top ten. The ends lost 1 base at V and 2 bases at J; junction bases unmatched: 7. CDR1 is KGHSH and CDR2 is LQKENI in the germline V gene. The CDR3 contains 16 residues. The rearrangement uses TRBV18 and TRBJ2-5, with TRBD2 matching 7 bases. The TCR was taken from an adult in good health. The material was peripheral blood, obtained on day 0 of MenACWY control vaccination. This chain's CDR3 is CASSPQKIGGQETQYF. In DNA form, the CDR3 reads TGTGCCAGCTCACCACAAAAGATCGGGGGGCAAGAGACCCAGTACTTC.